These 23 T cell receptor beta chains share one sample of origin, sequenced in a study of Ad26.COV2.S vaccination and SARS-CoV-2 variants. Indicated treatment: over 15 received Ad26.COV2.S at low or high dose, single or two shots; 5 received placebo; per-sample allocation not given. Day 63 after the first vaccine or placebo injection was the time point for sampling. Assay: immunoSEQ multiplex PCR; the TCRdb copy retains only in-frame clones and omits some. The data show hundreds of thousands of clones, 92% seen once. Here the sequenced sample was peripheral blood, taken in a trial of Ad26.COV2.S vaccine versus placebo. Receptors originate from a person aged 18 to 59 who received the Ad26.COV2.S COVID-19 vaccine or a placebo.

The CDR3 is CASSLAYRKNYEQYF. The CDR3 DNA reads as TGCGCCAGCAGCTTGGCATACAGGAAAAACTACGAGCAGTACTTC. The chain joins TRBV5-1 to TRBJ2-7, with D perhaps TRBD1 (5 bases). The length of the CDR3 is 15 residues. Looked up from germline, CDR1 is SGHRS and CDR2 is YFSETQ. V shed 0 bases and J shed 3 bases, with 13 bases lying between them.

The J gene is TRBJ1-3, the V gene TRBV28, with TRBD1 identical over 10 bases. Trimming at V came to 5 bases and at J to 0 bases, leaving 7 bases not matched to a gene. This CDR3 comprises 17 residues. CDR1 is MDHEN and CDR2 is SYDVKM in the germline V gene. CDR3 amino acids: CASSAWGQGFSGNTIYF. The CDR3 DNA follows: TGTGCCAGCAGTGCTTGGGGACAGGGGTTCTCTGGAAACACCATATATTTT.

The chain joins TRBV7-9 to TRBJ1-6; weak D call: TRBD1 (6 bases). Germline CDR1 is SEHNR and CDR2 is FQNEAQ (reference sequence). The CDR3 extends over 14 amino acids. V was cut by 5 bases and J by 6 bases, with 11 bases left in between. DNA for the CDR3: TGTGCCAGCAGCCAAGGGGGGACTAATTCACCCCTCCACTTT. Translation gives CASSQGGTNSPLHF.

This clone appeared a single time. This chain's CDR3 is CASSRVDRPSNGYTF. The CDR3 DNA is TGTGCCAGCAGCCGTGTCGACAGGCCCTCTAATGGCTACACCTTC. This chain joins TRBV14 and TRBJ1-2; a weak D match, TRBD1 (6 bases). The V and J ends lost 4 bases and 6 bases respectively, with 18 bases between them. The CDR3 has 15 residues. Germline CDR1 and CDR2: SGHDN and FVKESK.

The J gene is TRBJ2-7, the V gene TRBV30; possibly TRBD2 for D (7 bases). This CDR3 contains 14 residues. Germline V gives CDR1 GTSNPN, CDR2 SVGIG (reference sequence). Between the trimmed V and J ends, which lost 2 bases and 4 bases, there was a span of 15 bases. The CDR3 nucleotides are TGTGCCTGGAGTCTGGGGGGGCCAAGTTACGAGCAGTACTTC. It translates to CAWSLGGPSYEQYF.

This chain uses TRBV4-3 with TRBJ2-5; 9 nucleotides align to TRBD2. Trimming cost V 0 bases and J 2 bases; bases outside gene matches: 4. The CDR3 length is 16 residues. Germline V gives CDR1 LGHNA, CDR2 YSLEER. The CDR3 nucleotides read TGCGCCAGCAGCCAAGATGGGCGGGGGGGGCAAGAGACCCAGTACTTC. Encoded protein: CASSQDGRGGQETQYF.

This clone was observed a single time. The V gene is TRBV2, the J gene TRBJ1-3; TRBD1 matches at 7 bases. CDR1 and CDR2 from the germline V gene are SNHLY and FYNNEI. J gave up 5 bases and V 6 bases, and 4 bases lay outside the gene matches. The CDR3 runs to 13 residues. The CDR3 DNA is TGTGCCAGCAGGGAGGGACAGCGAAACACCATATATTTT. Its translation is CASREGQRNTIYF.

V usage is TRBV7-2 and J usage is TRBJ2-5; D assignment may be TRBD1 or TRBD2 (6 bases each). The germline CDR1 and CDR2 sequences are SGHTA and FQGNSA. Trimming left V 3 bases short and J 4 bases short, with 18 bases between. The CDR3 sequence is 16 residues long. The CDR3 DNA sequence: TGTGCCAGCAGCTTCCTAGCTGGGGGGCGTAGAGAGACCCAGTACTTC. Its protein product is CASSFLAGGRRETQYF.

The V call is TRBV19, the J call TRBJ2-2, with a weak D call TRBD1 (5 bases). Germline lookup yields CDR1 LNHDA and CDR2 SQIVND (reference sequence). V shed 4 bases and J shed 6 bases, with 6 bases lying between them. CDR3 length: 12 residues. DNA of the CDR3: TGTGCCAGTAGTAAAGGGGCCGGGGAGCTGTTTTTT. Its translation is CASSKGAGELFF.

CDR3 in amino acids: CASRLAGGPWTGELFF. CDR3 DNA sequence: TGCGCCAGCAGACTAGCGGGGGGGCCTTGGACCGGGGAGCTGTTTTTT. This chain connects TRBV5-1 to TRBJ2-2; TRBD2 aligns across 13 bases. The CDR3 covers 16 residues. Germline V gene data show CDR1 as SGHRS and CDR2 as YFSETQ. V was clipped by 5 bases and J by 5 bases; unmatched bases: 6.

V is TRBV10-2 and J is TRBJ2-1, with 7 bases identical to TRBD2. Germline loops: CDR1 WSHSY, CDR2 SAAADI. V shed 4 bases and J 4 bases; nucleotides not matched to a gene: 10. The CDR3 extends over 16 amino acids. CDR3 loop: CASSVISGGPYNEQFF. The CDR3 DNA is TGCGCCAGCAGTGTCATATCGGGGGGTCCGTACAATGAGCAGTTCTTC.

The V gene is TRBV29-1, the J gene TRBJ1-2; 10 nucleotides line up with TRBD1. J was trimmed by 8 bases and V by 7 bases; bases with no gene match: 10. This CDR3 comprises 13 residues. CDR1 SQVTM and CDR2 ANQGSEA come from the germline V gene. CDR3 sequence: CSGADRGKLGYTF. CDR3 bases: TGCAGCGGCGCGGACAGGGGGAAGTTAGGCTACACCTTC.

The chain combines TRBV28 with TRBJ2-7, with a possible D match to TRBD2 (5 bases). Germline CDR1 MDHEN, CDR2 SYDVKM. V was cut by 3 bases and J by 9 bases, with 15 bases left in between. This CDR3 spans 13 amino acids. CDR3 protein: CASSLETARGQYF. Here the CDR3 DNA reads TGTGCCAGCAGTTTGGAGACGGCTCGGGGGCAGTACTTC.

The chain links TRBV4-3 to TRBJ1-5; D is ambiguous. The V gene lost 4 bases and the J gene lost 4 bases, with 11 bases spanning the gap. CDR1 LGHNA and CDR2 YSLEER come from the germline V gene. CDR3 size: 14 residues. CDR3 nucleotides: TGCGCCAGCAGCCCAGCTGCGGGGAATCAGCCCCAGCATTTT. Translation gives CASSPAAGNQPQHF.

The chain recombines TRBV5-1 with TRBJ2-7, with D possibly TRBD1 on 5 matching bases. The CDR3 contains 13 residues. Trimming took off 5 bases at V and 4 bases at J, with 13 bases between the two ends. Germline values: CDR1 SGHRS, CDR2 YFSETQ. CDR3: CASRQTVSYEQYF. The CDR3 DNA is TGCGCCAGCAGGCAGACAGTTTCTTACGAGCAGTACTTC. Full variable domain (rest looked up from reference TRBV5-1 and TRBJ2-7): KAGVTQTPRYLIKTRGQQVTLSCSPISGHRSVSWYQQTPGQGLQFLFEYFSETQRNKGNFPGRFSGRQFSNSRSEMNVSTLELGDSALYLCASRQTVSYEQYFGPGTRLTVT.

This clone has just one count. This chain links TRBV24-1 with TRBJ2-1; D remains unclear. From germline, CDR1 is KGHDR and CDR2 SFDVKD. V was shortened by 0 bases and J by 7 bases, with 18 bases between the two germline ends. The CDR3 loop spans 17 amino acids. The CDR3 sequence is CATSDLQRRPGQNEQFF. The CDR3 nucleotides are TGTGCCACCAGTGATTTGCAACGCAGGCCCGGCCAAAATGAGCAGTTCTTC.

This clone was recorded only once. The chain uses TRBV2 and TRBJ2-1; D is perhaps TRBD1 or TRBD2 (6 bases each). From germline, CDR1 is SNHLY and CDR2 FYNNEI. The CDR3 has 14 amino acids. V was pared by 7 bases and J by 4 bases, with 14 bases between. The chain's CDR3 is CASTWGAGYNEQFF. CDR3 nucleotide sequence: TGTGCCAGCACTTGGGGGGCAGGATACAATGAGCAGTTCTTC.

V is TRBV7-2 and J is TRBJ2-1, with 10 bases lining up with TRBD2. This CDR3 spans 15 amino acids. Germline lookup yields CDR1 SGHTA and CDR2 FQGNSA. The junction had 8 bases not matched to a gene; V was cut back by 5 bases and J by 7 bases. The DNA for the CDR3 is TGTGCCAGCAGCATGAGCGGGGGGGTTAGGAATGAGCAGTTCTTC. It codes for CASSMSGGVRNEQFF.

The chain combines TRBV2 with TRBJ1-3, with 7 bases matching TRBD1. This CDR3 spans 13 amino acids. Trimming at V came to 8 bases and at J to 0 bases, leaving 1 base not matched to a gene. The V gene's germline CDR1 is SNHLY and CDR2 FYNNEI. The CDR3 sequence is CASQGDSGNTIYF. CDR3 nucleotide sequence: TGTGCCAGCCAGGGGGACTCTGGAAACACCATATATTTT.

The V gene is TRBV5-1, the J gene TRBJ2-3; TRBD1 aligns across 9 bases. Germline CDR1 and CDR2: SGHRS and YFSETQ. The J segment lost 2 bases and the V segment lost 4 bases, leaving 5 bases of the junction unmatched. This CDR3 is built from 15 residues. The CDR3 nucleotides are TGCGCCAGCAGCCCCGGACAGGGGATCACAGATACGCAGTATTTT. Its translation: CASSPGQGITDTQYF.

The chain combines TRBV9 with TRBJ2-3; TRBD1 agrees at 7 bases. V gave up 3 bases and J gave up 1 base; unmatched junction bases: 5. Germline V gives CDR1 SGDLS, CDR2 YYNGEE. The CDR3 has 15 residues. The CDR3 region has the DNA TGTGCCAGCAGCGAGACAGGGTTGCGCACAGATACGCAGTATTTT. Residues: CASSETGLRTDTQYF. Based on the CDR3 plus reference TRBV9 and TRBJ2-3, the full variable domain is DSGVTQTPKHLITATGQRVTLRCSPRSGDLSVYWYQQSLDQGLQFLIQYYNGEERAKGNILERFSAQQFPDLHSELNLSSLELGDSALYFCASSETGLRTDTQYFGPGTRLTVL.

V and J are TRBV6-5 and TRBJ2-5, with 9 bases identical to TRBD1. From germline, CDR1 is MNHEY and CDR2 SVGAGI. V lost 8 bases, J lost 3 bases, and 1 base stayed unmatched. The CDR3 is made up of 12 amino acids. CDR3 bases: TGTGCCAGCGGACAGGGGAAAGAGACCCAGTACTTC. Amino acid sequence: CASGQGKETQYF.

On this clone: The junction and the germline gene differ at one end; a read error may be behind it. The chain has TRBV13 and TRBJ2-5; 9 bases match TRBD2. The V gene's germline CDR1 is PRHDT and CDR2 FYEKMQ (reference sequence). CDR3 size: 16 residues. In nucleotides, the CDR3 is TGTGCCAGCAGCTCTCAGGTAGCGGGGGACCATGAGACCCAGTACTTC. Residues: CASSSQVAGDHETQYF.